The 16 T cell receptor beta chains below were found in one sample sequenced in a study of cytomegalovirus exposure and HLA in healthy donors. Vbeta (60) and Jbeta (13) primers were used in the PCR. The protocol was immunoSEQ multiplex PCR, while the TCRdb copy is restricted to in-frame clones and leaves out a portion. The sample has about 210,000 clones, about 81% seen once. Sample: PBMCs. The source is a man aged 35 to 55 in good health and CMV-seropositive.

The chain carries TRBV6-6 and TRBJ2-1, with unresolved D. The CDR3 covers 15 residues. V was trimmed by 5 bases and J by 0 bases, leaving 11 bases between them. Germline CDR1 reads MNHNY; CDR2 reads SVGAGI (reference sequence). Written as DNA, the CDR3 is TGTGCCAGCAGTCGCGACTCGAGCTCCTACAATGAGCAGTTCTTC. Translation: CASSRDSSSYNEQFF.

The chain's CDR3 is CASRSTGATNEQFF. CDR3 in DNA: TGTGCCAGCAGGTCGACAGGGGCTACCAATGAGCAGTTCTTC. This chain uses TRBV27 with TRBJ2-1; 8 nucleotides align to TRBD1. Per the germline V gene, CDR1 is MNHEY and CDR2 is SMNVEV (reference sequence). The CDR3 sequence is 14 residues long. J was trimmed by 6 bases and V by 6 bases; bases with no gene match: 7.

This clone came up a few times. The chain links TRBV4-1 to TRBJ1-3; D call uncertain. The CDR3 length is 16 residues. V was cut by 0 bases and J by 2 bases, with 11 bases left in between. From germline, CDR1 is MGHRA and CDR2 YSYEKL. The CDR3 nucleotides read TGCGCCAGCAGCCAAGACAGAAATGATACTGGAAACACCATATATTTT. Its protein product is CASSQDRNDTGNTIYF.

The chain recombines TRBV18 with TRBJ1-1; D ambiguous. Trimming took 3 bases from V and 2 from J, leaving 10 bases between them. This CDR3 is 14 amino acids long. CDR1 is KGHSH and CDR2 is LQKENI in the germline V gene. The CDR3 nucleotides are TGTGCCAGCTCACCGCACACAGTCAACACTGAAGCTTTCTTT. Its translation: CASSPHTVNTEAFF.

Comments on this clone: One end of the junction does not line up with germline, which may come from a read error. CDR3 in amino acids: CASSLSGTGEIF. DNA for the CDR3: TGTGCCAGCAGCTTGTCAGGGACAGGGGAAATTTTC. The chain is built from TRBV5-6 and TRBJ2-4; TRBD1 aligns across 10 bases. Looked up from germline, CDR1 is SGHDT and CDR2 is YYEEEE. The CDR3 sequence is 12 residues long.

The chain links TRBV19 to TRBJ1-1, with D perhaps TRBD1 (6 bases). Germline CDR1 and CDR2: LNHDA and SQIVND (reference sequence). The CDR3 loop spans 14 amino acids. The V end was cut by 5 bases, the J end by 0 bases, with 10 bases between. The CDR3 spells CASSGRGMNTEAFF. Written as DNA, the CDR3 is TGTGCCAGTAGTGGCAGGGGCATGAACACTGAAGCTTTCTTT.

This clone was seen more than once but under ten times. The chain is built from TRBV21-1 and TRBJ2-5; TRBD2 is the table's D call and was not checked against the DNA. TRBV21-1 is given as a pseudogene. This CDR3 comprises 14 residues. The CDR3 loop is CASSEGPGQETQYF. The CDR3, as DNA: TGTGCCAGCAGCGAAGGGCCGGGACAAGAGACCCAGTACTTC.

The chain joins TRBV18 to TRBJ2-1; 11 nucleotides match TRBD2. V shed 6 bases and J 9 bases; nucleotides not matched to a gene: 10. Germline V gene data show CDR1 as KGHSH and CDR2 as LQKENI. The CDR3 is 15 amino acids. The CDR3 coding sequence is TGTGCCAGCTCCCCCGGGACTAGCGGAAACGGTGAGCAGTTCTTC. This codes for CASSPGTSGNGEQFF. The full variable domain, its missing parts supplied by reference TRBV18 and TRBJ2-1, is NAGVMQNPRHLVRRRGQEARLRCSPMKGHSHVYWYRQLPEEGLKFMVYLQKENIIDESGMPKERFSAEFPKEGPSILRIQQVVRGDSAAYFCASSPGTSGNGEQFFGPGTRLTVL.

The rearrangement joins TRBV6-6 to TRBJ2-7; the match to TRBD1 covers 7 bases. V gave up 4 bases and J gave up 5 bases; unmatched junction bases: 5. CDR1 and CDR2 (germline): MNHNY, SVGAGI (reference sequence). CDR3 length: 13 residues. The CDR3 sequence: CASSFTTGNEQYV. The DNA of the CDR3 is TGTGCCAGCAGTTTTACGACAGGGAACGAGCAGTACGTC.

The V and J genes are TRBV6-6 and TRBJ1-1; D possibly corresponds to TRBD1 (5 bases). The V gene's germline CDR1 is MNHNY and CDR2 SVGAGI (reference sequence). This CDR3 has 13 amino acids. V shed 6 bases and J shed 4 bases, with 12 bases lying between them. The CDR3, as DNA: TGTGCCAGCAGCTCCTTAGGGGCCACTGAAGCTTTCTTT. As protein: CASSSLGATEAFF.

This rearrangement joins TRBV9 to TRBJ2-3; 11 bases match TRBD2. With V trimmed by 1 base and J by 2 bases, 6 bases remained unmatched. Germline V CDR1 and CDR2: SGDLS, YYNGEE. The CDR3 runs 17 residues. The CDR3 sequence: CASSVIAGGPFTDTQYF. For the CDR3, the DNA is TGTGCCAGCAGCGTAATAGCGGGAGGGCCTTTCACAGATACGCAGTATTTT. Full variable domain (rest looked up from reference TRBV9 and TRBJ2-3): DSGVTQTPKHLITATGQRVTLRCSPRSGDLSVYWYQQSLDQGLQFLIQYYNGEERAKGNILERFSAQQFPDLHSELNLSSLELGDSALYFCASSVIAGGPFTDTQYFGPGTRLTVL.

The chain combines TRBV6-5 with TRBJ1-5; 8 bases align to TRBD1. This CDR3 region has 13 residues. Germline lookup yields CDR1 MNHEY and CDR2 SVGAGI. V lost 8 bases, J lost 5 bases, and 5 bases stayed unmatched. The CDR3 DNA sequence: TGTGCCAGCCGAGGACAGGGAGATCAGCCCCAGCATTTT. Translated: CASRGQGDQPQHF.

The genes are TRBV6-1 and TRBJ2-1; TRBD2 matches 12 bases. Germline values: CDR1 MNHNS, CDR2 SASEGT. V was clipped by 3 bases and J by 9 bases; unmatched bases: 21. The CDR3 contains 20 residues. The DNA for the CDR3 is TGTGCCAGCAGTGAGAGGGTCATGGGGTCTAGCGGGAGGGCCAATGGTGAGCAGTTCTTC. Translating gives CASSERVMGSSGRANGEQFF.

J is TRBJ2-5 and V is TRBV5-1; the match to TRBD1 covers 11 bases. The DNA end lines up better with TRBJ2-7; the J call may be wrong. Germline V gene data show CDR1 as SGHRS and CDR2 as YFSETQ. This CDR3 is 15 amino acids long. The CDR3 protein is CASSLGQGGTYEQYF. In nucleotides, the CDR3 is TGCGCCAGCAGCCTGGGACAGGGGGGCACCTACGAGCAGTACTTC.

The chain recombines TRBV7-9 with TRBJ2-5; 10 bases agree with TRBD2. The CDR3 extends over 14 amino acids. J was trimmed by 4 bases and V by 4 bases; bases with no gene match: 3. Germline CDR1 reads SEHNR; CDR2 reads FQNEAQ (reference sequence). The CDR3 sequence is CASSSSGSGETQYF. The CDR3 region has the DNA TGTGCCAGCAGCTCTAGCGGGAGTGGAGAGACCCAGTACTTC.

The rearrangement uses TRBV4-2 and TRBJ2-1; 7 bases are shared with TRBD2. Germline trimming cut 2 bases from V and 4 bases from J; bases unmatched to any gene: 2. The length of the CDR3 is 14 residues. The germline V gene encodes CDR1 LGHNA and CDR2 YNFKEQ. The CDR3 loop is CASSQPAGYNEQFF. CDR3 DNA: TGTGCCAGCAGCCAACCAGCGGGATACAATGAGCAGTTCTTC.